This TCR beta chain originates from a study of beta chain bispecific antibodies for T cell cancers. Study details: Sequenced cells survived coculture with leukemia lines plus bispecific antibodies.

This clonotype was seen many times. What it recognizes is unknown. Whole-study results and caveats: Normal T cells contributed less of the targeted TRBV signal than the leukemia cells did.

The CDR3 runs to 19 residues. The ends lost 7 bases at V and 0 bases at J; junction bases unmatched: 13. Looked up from germline, CDR1 is MDHEN and CDR2 is SYDVKM. T cells were expanded from blood mononuclear cells for three to four days with anti-CD3 OKT3 or CD3/CD28 beads. Culture medium contained IL-2 at approximately 100 IU/ml and IL-7 at roughly 4.9 ng/ml. TCRdb re-called the 5' RACE reads through MiXCR, storing one row per CDR3 protein. Of about 20,000 distinct CDR3 sequences listed, roughly 3% are singletons. Sequencing was performed on healthy donor T cells cultured with leukemia cells. The chain combines TRBV28 with TRBJ2-7, with 15 positions matching TRBD2. The source of this sequence is a human donor in good health. Some clones in this sample may be carry-over from other donors' samples. The CDR3 spells CASTLGGLAGGRSSYEQYF. DNA of the CDR3: TGTGCCAGCACCCTTGGGGGACTAGCGGGGGGCAGGAGCTCCTACGAGCAGTACTTC.